This T cell receptor (beta chain) was captured in a study of radiotherapy plus CTLA-4 blockade in lung cancer. Using immunoSEQ multiplex PCR, the repertoire was profiled, and TCRdb retains in-frame clones only, with some absent. The data show more than 90,000 clones, about 90% seen once. Trimming stripped 0 bases from V and 6 bases from J, with 5 bases between. The length of the CDR3 is 12 residues. The V gene's germline CDR1 is GTSNPN and CDR2 SVGIG (reference sequence). Material: peripheral blood, obtained from a patient treated with radiotherapy plus ipilimumab. This clonotype was sampled from a human donor with non-small cell lung cancer that progressed on radiotherapy plus ipilimumab. The genes are TRBV30 and TRBJ2-2; a possible D gene is TRBD1 (5 bases). The CDR3 bases are TGTGCCTGGAGTGTAGGGGCCGGGGAGCTGTTTTTT. It yields the protein CAWSVGAGELFF.